The clone carrying this TCR gamma chain was picked up a small number of times. A read error may account for a junction end that differs from germline. The data originate from a study of gamma-delta chains in newborns, infants, children. Study summary: Innate gammadelta T cells reportedly expand polyclonally right after birth, driven by microbial exposure, per the title.

TCRdb redid the clone calls on the reads with CATT. This table holds several hundred gamma-chain clones, approximately 70% found once. The sample was blood. The receptor was isolated from a child who was a newborn, infant or young child, either healthy, febrile or measles-vaccinated (not recorded which).

The CDR3 loop reads CAAWDRPRGKLF. The CDR3 DNA sequence: TGTGCCGCCTGGGATAGGCCAAGGGGAAAACTCTTT. The chain recombines TRGV8 with TRGJ1 or TRGJ2. Germline-derived CDR1 and CDR2 are VENAVY and YDSYNSRV. This CDR3 comprises 12 residues.